The source of this T cell receptor (beta chain) is a study of PD-1 blockade in mismatch repair-deficient tumors. This clone was observed a single time. TCRdb's table, derived via immunoSEQ multiplex PCR, lists solely in-frame clones and lacks some. Counted here are more than 40,000 clones, about 85% occurring once; the ten biggest clones make up over 7.5%. The ends were cut back, 6 bases at V and 6 bases at J, with 18 bases in the middle. Germline V lookup: CDR1 SNHLY, CDR2 FYNNEI. The CDR3 has 15 amino acids. The origin of this receptor is an adult with mismatch repair-deficient cancer. The chain recombines TRBV2 with TRBJ2-1, with D possibly being TRBD1 or TRBD2 (5 bases each). The sequencing here drew on peripheral blood, taken less than 21 weeks after starting pembrolizumab. The CDR3 region has the DNA TGTGCCAGCAGCCCAGTGCTCGGGGACCTCAATGAGCAGTTCTTC. It is translated as CASSPVLGDLNEQFF. Supplemented by reference TRBV2 and TRBJ2-1, the full variable domain reads EPEVTQTPSHQVTQMGQEVILRCVPISNHLYFYWYRQILGQKVEFLVSFYNNEISEKSEIFDDQFSVERPDGSNFTLKIRSTKLEDSAMYFCASSPVLGDLNEQFFGPGTRLTVL.